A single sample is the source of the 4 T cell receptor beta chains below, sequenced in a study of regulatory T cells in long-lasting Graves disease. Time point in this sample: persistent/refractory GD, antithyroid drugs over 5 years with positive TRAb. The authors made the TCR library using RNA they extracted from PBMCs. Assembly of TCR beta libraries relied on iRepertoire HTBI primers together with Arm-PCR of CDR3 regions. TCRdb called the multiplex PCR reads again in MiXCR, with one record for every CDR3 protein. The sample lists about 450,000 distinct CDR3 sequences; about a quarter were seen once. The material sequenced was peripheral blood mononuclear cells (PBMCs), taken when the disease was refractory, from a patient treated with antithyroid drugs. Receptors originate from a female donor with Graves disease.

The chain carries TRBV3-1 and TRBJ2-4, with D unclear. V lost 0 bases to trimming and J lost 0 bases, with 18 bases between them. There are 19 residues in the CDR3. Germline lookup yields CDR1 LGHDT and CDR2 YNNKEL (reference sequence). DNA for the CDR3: TGTGCCAGCAGCCAAGAGAGAAACAGAAGATCGTCAGCCAAAAACATTCAGTACTTC. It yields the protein CASSQERNRRSSAKNIQYF. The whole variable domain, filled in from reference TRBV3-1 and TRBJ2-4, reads DTAVSQTPKYLVTQMGNDKSIKCEQNLGHDTMYWYKQDSKKFLKIMFSYNNKELIINETVPNRFSPKSPDKAHLNLHINSLELGDSAVYFCASSQERNRRSSAKNIQYFGAGTRLSVL.

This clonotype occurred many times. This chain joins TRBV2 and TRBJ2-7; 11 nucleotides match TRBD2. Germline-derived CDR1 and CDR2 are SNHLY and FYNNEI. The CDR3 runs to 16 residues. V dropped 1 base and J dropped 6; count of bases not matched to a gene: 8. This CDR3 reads CASSEDLAGGRAEQYF. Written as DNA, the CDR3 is TGTGCCAGCAGTGAAGACTTAGCGGGAGGGCGGGCCGAGCAGTACTTC.

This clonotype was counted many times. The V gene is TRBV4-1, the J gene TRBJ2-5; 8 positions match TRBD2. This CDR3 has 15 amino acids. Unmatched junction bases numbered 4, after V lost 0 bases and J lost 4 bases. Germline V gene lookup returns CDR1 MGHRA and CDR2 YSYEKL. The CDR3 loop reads CASSQDSLAGETQYF. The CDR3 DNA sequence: TGCGCCAGCAGCCAAGATAGTCTAGCGGGAGAGACCCAGTACTTC.

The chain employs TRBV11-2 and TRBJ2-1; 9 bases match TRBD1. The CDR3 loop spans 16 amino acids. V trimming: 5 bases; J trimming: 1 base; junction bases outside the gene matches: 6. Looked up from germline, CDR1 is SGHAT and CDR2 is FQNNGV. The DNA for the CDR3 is TGTGCCAGCAGCATCGGACAGGGGCCATCCTACAATGAGCAGTTCTTC. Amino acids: CASSIGQGPSYNEQFF. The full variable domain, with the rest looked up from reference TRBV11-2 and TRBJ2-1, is EAGVAQSPRYKIIEKRQSVAFWCNPISGHATLYWYQQILGQGPKLLIQFQNNGVVDDSQLPKDRFSAERLKGVDSTLKIQPAKLEDSAVYLCASSIGQGPSYNEQFFGPGTRLTVL.